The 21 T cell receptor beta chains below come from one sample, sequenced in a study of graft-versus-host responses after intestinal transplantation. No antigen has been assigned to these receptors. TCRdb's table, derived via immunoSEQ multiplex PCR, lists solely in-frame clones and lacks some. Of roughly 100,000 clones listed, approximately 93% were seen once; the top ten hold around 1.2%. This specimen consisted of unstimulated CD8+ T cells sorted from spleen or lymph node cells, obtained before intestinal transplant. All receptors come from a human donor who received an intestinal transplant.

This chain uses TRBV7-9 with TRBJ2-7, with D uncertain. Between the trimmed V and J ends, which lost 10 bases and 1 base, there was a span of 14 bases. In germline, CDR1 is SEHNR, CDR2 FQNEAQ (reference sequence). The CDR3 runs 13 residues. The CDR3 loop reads CATADGTSYEQYF. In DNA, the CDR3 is TGTGCCACGGCGGACGGTACGTCCTACGAGCAGTACTTC.

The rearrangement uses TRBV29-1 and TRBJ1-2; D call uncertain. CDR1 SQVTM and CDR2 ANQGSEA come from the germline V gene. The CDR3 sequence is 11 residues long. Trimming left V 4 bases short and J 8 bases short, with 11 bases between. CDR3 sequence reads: CSVVGRKGYTF. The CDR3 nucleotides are TGCAGCGTTGTCGGCAGAAAGGGCTACACCTTC. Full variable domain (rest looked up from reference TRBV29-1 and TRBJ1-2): SAVISQKPSRDICQRGTSLTIQCQVDSQVTMMFWYRQQPGQSLTLIATANQGSEATYESGFVIDKFPISRPNLTFSTLTVSNMSPEDSSIYLCSVVGRKGYTFGSGTRLTVV.

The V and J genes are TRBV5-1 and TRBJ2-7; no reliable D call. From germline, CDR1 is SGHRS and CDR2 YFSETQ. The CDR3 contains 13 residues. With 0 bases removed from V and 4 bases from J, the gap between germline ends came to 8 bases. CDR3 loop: CASSLGEPYEQYF. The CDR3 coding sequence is TGCGCCAGCAGCTTGGGGGAACCTTACGAGCAGTACTTC.

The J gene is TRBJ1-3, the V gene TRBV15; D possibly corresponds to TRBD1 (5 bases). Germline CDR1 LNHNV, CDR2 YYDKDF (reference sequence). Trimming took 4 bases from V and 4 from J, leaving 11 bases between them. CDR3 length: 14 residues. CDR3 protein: CATSKARGGNTIYF. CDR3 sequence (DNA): TGTGCCACCAGCAAAGCACGGGGGGGAAACACCATATATTTT.

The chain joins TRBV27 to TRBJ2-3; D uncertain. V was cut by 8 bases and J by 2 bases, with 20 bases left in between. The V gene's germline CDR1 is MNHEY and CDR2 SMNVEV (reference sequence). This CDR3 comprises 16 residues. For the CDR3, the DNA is TGTGCCAGCTCAATCGTAACTCCTACCACCACAGATACGCAGTATTTT. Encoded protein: CASSIVTPTTTDTQYF.

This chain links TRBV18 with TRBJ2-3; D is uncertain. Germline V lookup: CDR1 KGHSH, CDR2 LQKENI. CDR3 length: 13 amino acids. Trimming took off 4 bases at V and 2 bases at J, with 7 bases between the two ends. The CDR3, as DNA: TGTGCCAGCTCACTTCCCTTCACAGATACGCAGTATTTT. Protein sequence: CASSLPFTDTQYF.

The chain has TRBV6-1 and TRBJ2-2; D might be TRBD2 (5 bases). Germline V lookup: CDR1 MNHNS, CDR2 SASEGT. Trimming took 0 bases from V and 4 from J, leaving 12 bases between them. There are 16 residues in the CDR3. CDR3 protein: CASSEAHGVGTGELFF. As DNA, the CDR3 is TGTGCCAGCAGTGAAGCGCACGGGGTGGGCACCGGGGAGCTGTTTTTT.

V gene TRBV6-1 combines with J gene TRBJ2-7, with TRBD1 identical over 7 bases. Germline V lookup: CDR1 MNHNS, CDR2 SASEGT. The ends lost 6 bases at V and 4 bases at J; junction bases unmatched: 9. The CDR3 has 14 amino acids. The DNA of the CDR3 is TGTGCCAGCAGACAGACAGGGCTCGTTTACGAGCAGTACTTC. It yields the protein CASRQTGLVYEQYF.

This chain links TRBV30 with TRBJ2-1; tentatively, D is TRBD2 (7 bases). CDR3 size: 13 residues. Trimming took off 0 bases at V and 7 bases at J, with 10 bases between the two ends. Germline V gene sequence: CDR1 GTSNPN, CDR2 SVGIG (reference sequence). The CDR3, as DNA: TGTGCCTGGAGTGTAGGGGGGGCGAATGAGCAGTTCTTC. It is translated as CAWSVGGANEQFF.

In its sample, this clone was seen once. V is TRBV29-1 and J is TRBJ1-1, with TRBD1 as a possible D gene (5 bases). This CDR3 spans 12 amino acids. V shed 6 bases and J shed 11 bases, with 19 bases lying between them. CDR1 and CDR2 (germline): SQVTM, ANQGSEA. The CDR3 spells CSVQLIGAEAFF. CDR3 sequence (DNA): TGCAGCGTCCAACTTATAGGGGCGGAGGCTTTCTTT.

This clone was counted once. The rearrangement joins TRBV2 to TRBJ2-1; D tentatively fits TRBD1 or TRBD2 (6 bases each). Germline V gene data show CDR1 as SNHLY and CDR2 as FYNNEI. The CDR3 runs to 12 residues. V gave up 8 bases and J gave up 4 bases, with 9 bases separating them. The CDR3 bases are TGTGCCAGCGGGGGGCATTACAATGAGCAGTTCTTC. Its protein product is CASGGHYNEQFF.

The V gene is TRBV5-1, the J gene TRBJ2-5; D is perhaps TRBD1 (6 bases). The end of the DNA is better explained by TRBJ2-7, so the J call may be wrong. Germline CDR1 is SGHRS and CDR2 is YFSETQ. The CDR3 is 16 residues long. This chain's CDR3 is CASSFTWDISPIEQYF. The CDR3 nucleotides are TGCGCCAGCAGCTTTACCTGGGACATCTCCCCTATCGAGCAGTACTTC.

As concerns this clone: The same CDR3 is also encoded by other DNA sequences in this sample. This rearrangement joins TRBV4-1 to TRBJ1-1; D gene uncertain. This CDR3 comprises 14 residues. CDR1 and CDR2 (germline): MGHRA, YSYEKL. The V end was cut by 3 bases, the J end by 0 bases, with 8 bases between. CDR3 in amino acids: CASSQVRMNTEAFF. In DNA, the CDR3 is TGCGCCAGCAGCCAGGTCAGAATGAACACTGAAGCTTTCTTT.

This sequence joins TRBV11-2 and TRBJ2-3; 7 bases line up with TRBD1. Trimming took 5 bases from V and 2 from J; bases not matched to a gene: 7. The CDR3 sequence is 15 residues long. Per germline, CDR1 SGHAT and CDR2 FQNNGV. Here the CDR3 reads CASSAGGVVTDTQYF. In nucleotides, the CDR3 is TGTGCCAGCAGCGCAGGGGGAGTCGTCACAGATACGCAGTATTTT.

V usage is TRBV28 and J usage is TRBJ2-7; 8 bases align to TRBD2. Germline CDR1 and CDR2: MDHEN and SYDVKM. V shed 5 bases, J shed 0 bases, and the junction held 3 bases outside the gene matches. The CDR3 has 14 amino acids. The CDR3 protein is CASSTGTSSYEQYF. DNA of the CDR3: TGTGCCAGCAGTACCGGGACTAGCTCCTACGAGCAGTACTTC.

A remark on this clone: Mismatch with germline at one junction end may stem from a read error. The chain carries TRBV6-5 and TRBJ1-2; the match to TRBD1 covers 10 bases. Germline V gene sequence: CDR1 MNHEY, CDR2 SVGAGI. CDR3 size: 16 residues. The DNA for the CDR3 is TGTGCCAGCAGTTACTCCGGCGGGACAGGGGCTATAAACCCTATCTTC. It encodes CASSYSGGTGAINPIF.

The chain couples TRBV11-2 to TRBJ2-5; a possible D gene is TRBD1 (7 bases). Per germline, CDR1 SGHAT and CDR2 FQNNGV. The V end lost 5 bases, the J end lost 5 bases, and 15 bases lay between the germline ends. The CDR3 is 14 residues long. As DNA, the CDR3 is TGTGCCAGCAGCGGAGGGGGCGCGCGGGAGACCCAGTACTTC. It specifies CASSGGGARETQYF.

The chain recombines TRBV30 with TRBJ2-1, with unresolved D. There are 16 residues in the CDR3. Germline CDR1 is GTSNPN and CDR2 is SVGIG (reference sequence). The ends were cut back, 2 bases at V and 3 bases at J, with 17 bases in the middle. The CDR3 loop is CAWSKETVTLYNEQFF. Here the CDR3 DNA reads TGTGCCTGGAGTAAAGAGACGGTGACGCTCTACAATGAGCAGTTCTTC.

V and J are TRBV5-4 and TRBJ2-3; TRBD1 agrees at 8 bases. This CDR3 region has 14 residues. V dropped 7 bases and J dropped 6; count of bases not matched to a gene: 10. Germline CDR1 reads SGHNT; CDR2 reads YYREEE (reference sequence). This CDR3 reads CASADRGGGDTQYF. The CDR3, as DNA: TGTGCCAGCGCTGACAGGGGCGGCGGGGATACGCAGTATTTT. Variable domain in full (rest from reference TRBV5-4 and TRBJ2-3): ETGVTQSPTHLIKTRGQQVTLRCSSQSGHNTVSWYQQALGQGPQFIFQYYREEENGRGNFPPRFSGLQFPNYSSELNVNALELDDSALYLCASADRGGGDTQYFGPGTRLTVL.

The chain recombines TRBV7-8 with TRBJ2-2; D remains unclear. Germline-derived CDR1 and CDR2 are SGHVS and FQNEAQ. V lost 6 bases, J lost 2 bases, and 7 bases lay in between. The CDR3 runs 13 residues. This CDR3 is CASRWGNTGELFF. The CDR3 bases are TGTGCCAGCAGGTGGGGTAACACCGGGGAGCTGTTTTTT.

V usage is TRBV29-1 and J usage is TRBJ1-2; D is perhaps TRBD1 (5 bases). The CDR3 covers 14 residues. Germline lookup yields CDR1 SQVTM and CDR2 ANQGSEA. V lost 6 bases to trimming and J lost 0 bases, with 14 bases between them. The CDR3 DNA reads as TGCAGCGTGGGGGGGGGAGTTACTAACTATGGCTACACCTTC. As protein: CSVGGGVTNYGYTF. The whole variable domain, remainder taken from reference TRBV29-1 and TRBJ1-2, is SAVISQKPSRDICQRGTSLTIQCQVDSQVTMMFWYRQQPGQSLTLIATANQGSEATYESGFVIDKFPISRPNLTFSTLTVSNMSPEDSSIYLCSVGGGVTNYGYTFGSGTRLTVV.